These T cell receptor beta chains were read from a single sample in a study of blood T cell repertoires in COVID-19. Data came from immunoSEQ multiplex PCR; TCRdb stores just in-frame clones and leaves some out. The sample lists roughly 41,000 clones, nearly 90% occurring once. Input material: peripheral blood. These TCRs come from a man in his sixties with acute or convalescent COVID-19. The CDR3 runs from the conserved cysteine through the conserved F or W. A D gene is named only where the DNA matches it firmly. Size is omitted from some rows. Given values are once, few, many or a class for expanded clones.

>TRBJ1-1|14|-|TRBV6-5|TRBD1
TGTGCCAGCAGTAAGACAGGGGCCAACACTGAAGCTTTCTTT
CASSKTGANTEAFF
>TRBJ1-1|15|-|TRBV18|TRBD1
TGTGCCAGCTCACGTTCGGGACAGATGAACACTGAAGCTTTCTTT
CASSRSGQMNTEAFF
>TRBJ1-4|15|-|TRBV5-1|TRBD1
TGCGCCAGCAGCCCCTGGACAGGGGGGAATGAAAAACTGTTTTTT
CASSPWTGGNEKLFF
>TRBJ2-5|13|-|TRBV12-3/TRBV12-4|-
TGTGCCAGCAGTTTAAACCAGGAAGAGACCCAGTACTTC
CASSLNQEETQYF
>TRBJ2-3|15|few|TRBV29-1|TRBD1
TGCAGCGTTTCTAGGGGGACAGGGGCCACAGATACGCAGTATTTT
CSVSRGTGATDTQYF
>TRBJ2-3|15|-|TRBV5-5|-
TGTGCCAGCAGCCAACAGATTACTAGCACAGATACGCAGTATTTT
CASSQQITSTDTQYF
>TRBJ1-1|12|once|TRBV6-5|-
TGTGCCAGCAGTTCCAGGGACACTGAAGCTTTCTTT
CASSSRDTEAFF
>TRBJ2-7|15|-|TRBV6-5|TRBD1
TGTGCCAGCAGTTACTCGGACAGGCCCTCCTACGAGCAGTACTTC
CASSYSDRPSYEQYF
>TRBJ1-2|15|-|TRBV6-5|TRBD1
TGTGCCAGCAGCCGTTCGGGGACAGGGAATTATGGCTACACCTTC
CASSRSGTGNYGYTF
>TRBJ1-3|17|-|TRBV3-1/TRBV3-2|-
TGTGCCAGCAGCCAAGGTATGATCGGGACTGCTGGAAACACCATATATTTT
CASSQGMIGTAGNTIYF
>TRBJ2-2|15|-|TRBV5-4|TRBD1
TGTGCCAGCAGCTTAACGACGACAGGGTCCGGGGAGCTGTTTTTT
CASSLTTTGSGELFF
>TRBJ2-2|17|-|TRBV24-1|TRBD2
TGTGCCTCCTCCGGGACAGTCGGACTAGCGAGCACCGGGGAGCTGTTTTTT
CASSGTVGLASTGELFF
>TRBJ2-1|15|-|TRBV2|TRBD2
TGTGCCAGCAGGAGGGTAGCGGGCGATTACAATGAGCAGTTCTTC
CASRRVAGDYNEQFF
>TRBJ1-3|17|-|TRBV10-3|-
TGTGCCATCAGTGAGCCCCTGGGGGGAGACTCTGGAAACACCATATATTTT
CAISEPLGGDSGNTIYF
>TRBJ2-1|17|-|TRBV4-3|TRBD2
TGCGCCAGCAGCCAAGAAATATATAGCGGGGGGGCAAATGAGCAGTTCTTC
CASSQEIYSGGANEQFF
>TRBJ1-6|13|-|TRBV19|-
TGTGCCAGTAGTACCCCCCCAGCGGGCAGCCTCCACTTT
CASSTPPAGSLHF
>TRBJ1-2|13|-|TRBV5-5|-
TGTGCCAGCAGCCCAACAGGATGGGGTGGCTACACCTTC
CASSPTGWGGYTF
>TRBJ1-4|15|once|TRBV9|-
TGTGCCAGCAGCACATCCTGGCACAGTGACGAAAAACTGTTTTTT
CASSTSWHSDEKLFF
>TRBJ2-7|14|-|TRBV5-6|TRBD1
TGTGCCAGCAGCTTAACACAGGGGGTAAACGAGCAGTACTTC
CASSLTQGVNEQYF
>TRBJ1-2|15|-|TRBV7-2|-
TGTGCCAGCAGCCCCATATCGACAGAAAACTATGGCTACACCTTC
CASSPISTENYGYTF
>TRBJ1-1|14|-|TRBV12-5|-
TGTGCTAGTGGTTTGTTTTCAGTGAACACTGAAGCTTTCTTT
CASGLFSVNTEAFF
>TRBJ1-2|13|-|TRBV6-2/TRBV6-3|TRBD1
TGTGCCAGCAGTTTACAGGGGAACTATGGCTACACCTTC
CASSLQGNYGYTF
>TRBJ1-4|16|-|TRBV6-1|-
TGTGCCAGCAGTGAATCCAGGGTTTTAACTAATGAAAAACTGTTTTTT
CASSESRVLTNEKLFF
>TRBJ2-7|14|-|TRBV6-2/TRBV6-3|-
TGTGCCAGCAGCCTAACCGGGACAAACTACGAGCAGTACTTC
CASSLTGTNYEQYF
>TRBJ2-7|13|few|TRBV2|-
TGTGCCAGCAGTCTGGGACTGCACTACGAGCAGTACTTC
CASSLGLHYEQYF
>TRBJ1-1|13|-|TRBV3-1/TRBV3-2|-
TGTGCCAGCAGCCCCACAGGGTCGACTGAAGCTTTCTTT
CASSPTGSTEAFF
>TRBJ1-1|14|-|TRBV6-5|-
TGTGCCAGCAGTTTGGGGGGGGTGAACACTGAAGCTTTCTTT
CASSLGGVNTEAFF
>TRBJ1-5|15|few|TRBV5-1|-
TGCGCCAGCAGCTTGACGGGGATGGGCAATCAGCCCCAGCATTTT
CASSLTGMGNQPQHF
>TRBJ2-1|16|few|TRBV7-2|-
TGTGCCAGCAGCTTGTCAGCGGGCGGTCTGTACAATGAGCAGTTCTTC
CASSLSAGGLYNEQFF
>TRBJ1-3|17|-|TRBV5-4|-
TGTGCCAGCAGCTTGGAACCGGGCCATTCGAGCGGGAACACCATATATTTT
CASSLEPGHSSGNTIYF
>TRBJ2-7|13|-|TRBV30|-
TGTGCCTGCACGGCCGGGACACCCTACGAGCAGTACTTC
CACTAGTPYEQYF
>TRBJ2-7|13|-|TRBV10-3|TRBD1
TGTGCCAATTCCGGGACAGGGGTTGGCGAGCAGTACTTC
CANSGTGVGEQYF
>TRBJ1-4|14|-|TRBV2|-
TGTGCCAGCAGGTCTAACCAGGGATATGAAAAACTGTTTTTT
CASRSNQGYEKLFF
>TRBJ2-3|16|-|TRBV23-1|-
TGCGCCAGCAGTCCACCCAGGGGTTCTAGCACAGATACGCAGTATTTT
CASSPPRGSSTDTQYF
>TRBJ1-4|14|-|TRBV18|TRBD1
TGTGCCAGCTCAAGGGGACAGGGAGGTGAAAAACTGTTTTTT
CASSRGQGGEKLFF
>TRBJ1-1|12|-|TRBV12-3/TRBV12-4|-
TGTGCCAGCAGTTTCGGGTCCCTGGGAGCTTTCTTT
CASSFGSLGAFF
>TRBJ2-3|15|-|TRBV5-4|TRBD1
TGTGCCAGCAGCTTGGGAACAGGGGGAGGAGATACGCAGTATTTT
CASSLGTGGGDTQYF
>TRBJ2-1|15|-|TRBV18|TRBD2
TGTGCCAGCTCACCCGGGACTACCCTCTACAATGAGCAGTTCTTC
CASSPGTTLYNEQFF
>TRBJ2-3|16|-|TRBV7-2|TRBD2
TGTGCCAGCAGCTTGACTAGCGGGGGTAGCACAGATACGCAGTATTTT
CASSLTSGGSTDTQYF
>TRBJ1-5|15|-|TRBV5-8|TRBD1
TGTGCCAGCAGCTTGGAAGGGGGCACTCTTCAGCCCCAGCATTTT
CASSLEGGTLQPQHF
>TRBJ1-3|15|-|TRBV19|-
TGTGCCAGTAGTACCTTCGCGGGTGCCGGAAACACCATATATTTT
CASSTFAGAGNTIYF
>TRBJ1-4|13|-|TRBV3-1/TRBV3-2|-
TGTGCCAGCAGCCGCAGGGGAAATGAAAAACTGTTTTTT
CASSRRGNEKLFF
>TRBJ2-7|18|-|TRBV5-4|TRBD2
TGTGCCAGCAGCTTGTCCGGACTAGCGGGGGGATTCTCCTACGAGCAGTACTTC
CASSLSGLAGGFSYEQYF
>TRBJ1-6|13|-|TRBV10-1|-
TGCGCCAGCAGTGAGGACAGTTGGTCACCCCTCCACTTT
CASSEDSWSPLHF
>TRBJ1-2|14|-|TRBV6-5|TRBD1
TGTGCCAGTCACTGGCAGGGGGCTAACTATGGCTACACCTTC
CASHWQGANYGYTF
>TRBJ2-7|12|-|TRBV4-3|-
TGCGCCAGCAGCCAAGATCGGTCAGAGCAGTACTTC
CASSQDRSEQYF
>TRBJ1-2|13|-|TRBV10-3|-
TGTGCCACCGGAGCACAGGGAGGGATTGGCTACACCTTC
CATGAQGGIGYTF
>TRBJ2-2|15|few|TRBV9|TRBD1
TGTGCCAGCAGCCCGAGGACAGGCAACACCGGGGAGCTGTTTTTT
CASSPRTGNTGELFF
>TRBJ1-5|18|-|TRBV3-1/TRBV3-2|-
TGTGCCAGCAGCTTGCCGGGACACCCCATGGATAGCAATCAGCCCCAGCATTTT
CASSLPGHPMDSNQPQHF
>TRBJ2-4|13|-|TRBV13|-
TGTGCCAGCAGCAATAAGGGGATCCCGGTTCAGTACTTC
CASSNKGIPVQYF
>TRBJ2-1|15|once|TRBV3-1/TRBV3-2|TRBD1
TGTGCCAGCAGCCGCCGGGACAGGGGTTACAATGAGCAGTTCTTC
CASSRRDRGYNEQFF
>TRBJ1-2|14|-|TRBV7-2|-
TGTGCCAGCAGCACGGGATCAGGGGTTTATGGCTACACCTTC
CASSTGSGVYGYTF
>TRBJ2-1|15|-|TRBV6-2/TRBV6-3|-
TGTGCCAGCAGTTATGGGTGGGGGCTGGGGGATGAGCAGTTCTTC
CASSYGWGLGDEQFF
>TRBJ2-3|14|-|TRBV7-9|-
TGTGCCAGCAGCTTAGAAGGAGGACTCCGAATCCGGTATTTT
CASSLEGGLRIRYF
>TRBJ2-3|21|-|TRBV28|TRBD2
TGTGCCAGCACCCCACCCGGACTAGCGGGGACTTACCGCTCTAGCACAGATACGCAGTATTTT
CASTPPGLAGTYRSSTDTQYF
>TRBJ1-6|15|-|TRBV15|-
TGTGCCACCAGCAGCAACCGGGGAGTTGGTTCACCCCTCCACTTT
CATSSNRGVGSPLHF
>TRBJ2-2|15|-|TRBV2|-
TGTGCCAGCAGTTTCCCCTCTTCGAACACCGGGGAGCTGTTTTTT
CASSFPSSNTGELFF
>TRBJ2-1|16|-|TRBV5-1|TRBD1
TGCGCCAGCAGCTTTACAGGGGGAAACCCCTACAATGAGCAGTTCTTC
CASSFTGGNPYNEQFF
>TRBJ1-5|16|-|TRBV6-1|-
TGTGCCAGCAGTGAAGCGCCCGGGTATAGCAATCAGCCCCAGCATTTT
CASSEAPGYSNQPQHF